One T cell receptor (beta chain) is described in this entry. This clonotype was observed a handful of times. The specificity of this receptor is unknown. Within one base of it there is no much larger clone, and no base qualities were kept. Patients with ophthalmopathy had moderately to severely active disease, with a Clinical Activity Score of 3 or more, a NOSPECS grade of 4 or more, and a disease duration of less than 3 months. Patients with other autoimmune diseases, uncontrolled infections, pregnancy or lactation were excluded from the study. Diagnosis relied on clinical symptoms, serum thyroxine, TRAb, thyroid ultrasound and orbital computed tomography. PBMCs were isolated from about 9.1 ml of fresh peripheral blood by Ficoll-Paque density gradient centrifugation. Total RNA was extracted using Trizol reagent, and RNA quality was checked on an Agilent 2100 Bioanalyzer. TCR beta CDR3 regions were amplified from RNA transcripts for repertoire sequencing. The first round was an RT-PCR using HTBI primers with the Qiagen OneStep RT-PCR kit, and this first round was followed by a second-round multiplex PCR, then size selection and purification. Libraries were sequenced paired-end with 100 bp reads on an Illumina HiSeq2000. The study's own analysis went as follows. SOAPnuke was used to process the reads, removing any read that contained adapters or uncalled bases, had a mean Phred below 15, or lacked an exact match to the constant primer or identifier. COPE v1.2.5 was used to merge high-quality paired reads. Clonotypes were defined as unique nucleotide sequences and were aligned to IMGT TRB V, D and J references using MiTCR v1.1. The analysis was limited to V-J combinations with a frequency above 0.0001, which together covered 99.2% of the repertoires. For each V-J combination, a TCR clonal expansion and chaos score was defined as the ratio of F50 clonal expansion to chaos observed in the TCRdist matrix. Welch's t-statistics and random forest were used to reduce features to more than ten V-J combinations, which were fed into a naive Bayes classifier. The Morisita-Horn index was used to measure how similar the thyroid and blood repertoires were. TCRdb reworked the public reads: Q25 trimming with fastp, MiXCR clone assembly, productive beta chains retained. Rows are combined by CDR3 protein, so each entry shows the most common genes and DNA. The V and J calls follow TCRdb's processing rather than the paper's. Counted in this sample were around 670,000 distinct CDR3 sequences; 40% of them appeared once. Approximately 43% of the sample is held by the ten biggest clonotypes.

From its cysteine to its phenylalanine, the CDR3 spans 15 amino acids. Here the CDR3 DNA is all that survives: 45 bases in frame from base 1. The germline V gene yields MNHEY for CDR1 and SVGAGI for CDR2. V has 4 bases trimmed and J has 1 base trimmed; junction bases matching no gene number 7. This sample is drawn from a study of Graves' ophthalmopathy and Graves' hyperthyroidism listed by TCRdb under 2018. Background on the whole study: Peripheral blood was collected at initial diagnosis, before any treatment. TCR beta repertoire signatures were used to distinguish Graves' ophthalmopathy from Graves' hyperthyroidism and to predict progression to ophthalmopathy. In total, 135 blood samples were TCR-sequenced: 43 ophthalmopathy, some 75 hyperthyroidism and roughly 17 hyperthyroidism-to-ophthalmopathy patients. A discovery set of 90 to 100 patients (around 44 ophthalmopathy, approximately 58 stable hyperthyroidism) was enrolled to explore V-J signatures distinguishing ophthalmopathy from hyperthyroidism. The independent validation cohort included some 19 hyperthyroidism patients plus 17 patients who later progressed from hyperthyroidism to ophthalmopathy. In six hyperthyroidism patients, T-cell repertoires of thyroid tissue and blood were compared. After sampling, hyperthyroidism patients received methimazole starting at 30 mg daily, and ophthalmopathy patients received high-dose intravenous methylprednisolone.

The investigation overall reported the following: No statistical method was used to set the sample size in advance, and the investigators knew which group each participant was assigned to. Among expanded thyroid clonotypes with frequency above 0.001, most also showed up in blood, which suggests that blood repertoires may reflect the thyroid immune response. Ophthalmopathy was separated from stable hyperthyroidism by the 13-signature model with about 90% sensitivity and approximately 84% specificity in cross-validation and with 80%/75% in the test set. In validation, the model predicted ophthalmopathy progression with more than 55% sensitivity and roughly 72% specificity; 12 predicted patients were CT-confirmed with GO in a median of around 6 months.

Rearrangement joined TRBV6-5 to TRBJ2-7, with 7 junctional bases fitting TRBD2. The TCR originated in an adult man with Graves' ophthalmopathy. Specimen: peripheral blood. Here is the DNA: TGTGCCAGCAGTTTCCTAGCGGTTGCATCCTACGAGCAGTACTTC. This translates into CASSFLAVASYEQYF.